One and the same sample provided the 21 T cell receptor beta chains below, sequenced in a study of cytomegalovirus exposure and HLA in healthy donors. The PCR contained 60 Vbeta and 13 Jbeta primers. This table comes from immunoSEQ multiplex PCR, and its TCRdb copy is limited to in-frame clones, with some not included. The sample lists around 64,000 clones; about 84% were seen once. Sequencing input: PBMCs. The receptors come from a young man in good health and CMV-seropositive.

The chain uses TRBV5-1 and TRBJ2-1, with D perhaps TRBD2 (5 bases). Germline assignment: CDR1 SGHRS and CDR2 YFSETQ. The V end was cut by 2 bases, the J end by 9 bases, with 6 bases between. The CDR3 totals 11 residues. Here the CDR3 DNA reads TGCGCCAGCAGCTTACGGGGTGAGCAGTTCTTC. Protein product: CASSLRGEQFF.

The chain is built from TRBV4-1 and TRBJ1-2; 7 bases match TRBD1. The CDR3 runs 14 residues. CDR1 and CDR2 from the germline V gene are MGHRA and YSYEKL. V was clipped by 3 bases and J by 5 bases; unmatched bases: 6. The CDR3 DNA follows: TGCGCCAGCAGCCAGCTGGGACAGAAGTATGGCTACACCTTC. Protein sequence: CASSQLGQKYGYTF.

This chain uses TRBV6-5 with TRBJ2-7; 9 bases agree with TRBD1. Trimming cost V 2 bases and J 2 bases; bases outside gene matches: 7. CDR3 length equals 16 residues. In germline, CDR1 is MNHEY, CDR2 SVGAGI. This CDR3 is CASSYGIDRGAYEQYF. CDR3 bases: TGTGCCAGCAGTTACGGTATCGACAGGGGGGCCTACGAGCAGTACTTC.

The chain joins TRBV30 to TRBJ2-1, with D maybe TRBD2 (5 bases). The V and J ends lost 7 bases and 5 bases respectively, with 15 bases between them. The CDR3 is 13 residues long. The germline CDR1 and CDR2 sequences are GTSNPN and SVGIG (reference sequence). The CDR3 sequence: CALDSSGNNEQFF. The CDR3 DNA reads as TGTGCCTTGGACTCGTCGGGGAACAATGAGCAGTTCTTC.

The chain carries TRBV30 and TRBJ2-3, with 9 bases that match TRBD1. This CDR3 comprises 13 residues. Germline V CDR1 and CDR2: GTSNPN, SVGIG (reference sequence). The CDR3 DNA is TGTGCTGGGACAGGGAGAGGGGCAGATACGCAGTATTTT. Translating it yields CAGTGRGADTQYF.

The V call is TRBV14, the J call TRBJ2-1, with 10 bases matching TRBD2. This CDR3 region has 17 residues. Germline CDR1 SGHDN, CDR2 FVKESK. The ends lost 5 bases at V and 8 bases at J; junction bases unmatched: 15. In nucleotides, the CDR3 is TGTGCCAGCAGCATAAGGGCTAGCGGGGGACCTGCTGATGAGCAGTTCTTC. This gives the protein CASSIRASGGPADEQFF.

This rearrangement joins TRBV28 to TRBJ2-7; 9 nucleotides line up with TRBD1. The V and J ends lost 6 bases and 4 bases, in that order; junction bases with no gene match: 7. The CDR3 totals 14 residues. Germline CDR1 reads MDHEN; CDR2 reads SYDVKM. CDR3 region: CASRGSGTGYEQYF. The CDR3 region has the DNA TGTGCCAGCAGGGGATCCGGGACAGGGTACGAGCAGTACTTC. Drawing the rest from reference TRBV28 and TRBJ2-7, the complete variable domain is DVKVTQSSRYLVKRTGEKVFLECVQDMDHENMFWYRQDPGLGLRLIYFSYDVKMKEKGDIPEGYSVSREKKERFSLILESASTNQTSMYLCASRGSGTGYEQYFGPGTRLTVT.

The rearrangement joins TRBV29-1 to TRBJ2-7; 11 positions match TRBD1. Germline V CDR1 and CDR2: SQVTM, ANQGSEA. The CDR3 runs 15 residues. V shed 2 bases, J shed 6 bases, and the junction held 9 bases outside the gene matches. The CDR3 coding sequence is TGCAGCGTTGAAATTTTGGGACAGGGGGAAGGCGAGCAGTACTTC. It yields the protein CSVEILGQGEGEQYF.

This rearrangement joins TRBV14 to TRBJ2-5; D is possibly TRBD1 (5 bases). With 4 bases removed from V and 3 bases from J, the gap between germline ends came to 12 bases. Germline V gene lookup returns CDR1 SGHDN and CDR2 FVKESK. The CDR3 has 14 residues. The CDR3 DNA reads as TGTGCCAGCAGCCTTTTAGGGGAAGAAGAGACCCAGTACTTC. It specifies CASSLLGEEETQYF.

Here the CDR3 DNA reads TGTGCCAGCAGCTTAGGGGGCCGGCCCTACGAGCAGTACTTC. This translates into CASSLGGRPYEQYF. This chain links TRBV7-2 with TRBJ2-7; D is perhaps TRBD1 (5 bases). Germline V gene data show CDR1 as SGHTA and CDR2 as FQGNSA. CDR3 size: 14 residues. V was clipped by 1 base and J by 2 bases, with 9 bases between them.

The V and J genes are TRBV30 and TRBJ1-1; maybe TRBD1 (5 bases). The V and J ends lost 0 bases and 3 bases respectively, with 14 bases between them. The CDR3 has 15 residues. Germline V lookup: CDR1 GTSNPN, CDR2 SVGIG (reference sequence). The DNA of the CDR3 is TGTGCCTGGAGTGTAGGGCCACAGGCGGACACTGAAGCTTTCTTT. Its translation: CAWSVGPQADTEAFF.

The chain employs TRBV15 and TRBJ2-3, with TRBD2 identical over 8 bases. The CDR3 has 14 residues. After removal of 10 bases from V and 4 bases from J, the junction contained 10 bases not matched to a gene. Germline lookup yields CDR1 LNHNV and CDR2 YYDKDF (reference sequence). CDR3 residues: CAISEAGEADTQYF. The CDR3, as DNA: TGTGCCATCTCGGAAGCGGGAGAGGCAGATACGCAGTATTTT.

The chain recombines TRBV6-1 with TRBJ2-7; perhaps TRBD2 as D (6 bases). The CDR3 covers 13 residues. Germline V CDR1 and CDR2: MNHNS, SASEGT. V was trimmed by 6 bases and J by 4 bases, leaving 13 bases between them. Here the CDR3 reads CASRRDAPYEQYF. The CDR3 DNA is TGTGCCAGCAGGCGGGACGCACCTTACGAGCAGTACTTC.

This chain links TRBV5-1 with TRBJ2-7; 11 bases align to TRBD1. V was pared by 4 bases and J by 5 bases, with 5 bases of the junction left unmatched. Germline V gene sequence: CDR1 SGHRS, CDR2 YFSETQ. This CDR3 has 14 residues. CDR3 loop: CASSIGQGANEQYF. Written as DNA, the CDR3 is TGCGCCAGCAGCATAGGACAGGGGGCCAACGAGCAGTACTTC.

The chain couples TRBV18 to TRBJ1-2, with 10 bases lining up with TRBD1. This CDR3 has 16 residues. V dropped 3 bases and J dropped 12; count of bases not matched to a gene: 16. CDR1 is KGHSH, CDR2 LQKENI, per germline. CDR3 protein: CASSPGSWDRGQVNTF. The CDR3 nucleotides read TGTGCCAGCTCACCCGGCTCATGGGACAGGGGTCAGGTGAACACCTTC.

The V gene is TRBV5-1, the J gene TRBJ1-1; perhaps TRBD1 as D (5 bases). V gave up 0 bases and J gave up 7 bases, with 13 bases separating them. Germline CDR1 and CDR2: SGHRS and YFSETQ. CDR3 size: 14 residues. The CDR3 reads CASSLAWGESEAFF. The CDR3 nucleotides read TGCGCCAGCAGCTTGGCCTGGGGGGAAAGTGAAGCTTTCTTT.

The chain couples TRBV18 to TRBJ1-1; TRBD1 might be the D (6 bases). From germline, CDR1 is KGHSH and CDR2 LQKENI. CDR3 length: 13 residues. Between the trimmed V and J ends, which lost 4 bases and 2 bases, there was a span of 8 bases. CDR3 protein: CASSLTGNTEAFF. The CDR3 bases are TGTGCCAGCTCACTGACAGGTAACACTGAAGCTTTCTTT.

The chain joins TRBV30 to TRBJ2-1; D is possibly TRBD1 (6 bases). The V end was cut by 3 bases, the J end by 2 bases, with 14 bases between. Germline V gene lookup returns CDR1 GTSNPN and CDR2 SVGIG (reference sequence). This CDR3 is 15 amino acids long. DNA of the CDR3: TGTGCCTGGAGCAAGACAGGAAACCCCTACAATGAGCAGTTCTTC. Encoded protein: CAWSKTGNPYNEQFF.

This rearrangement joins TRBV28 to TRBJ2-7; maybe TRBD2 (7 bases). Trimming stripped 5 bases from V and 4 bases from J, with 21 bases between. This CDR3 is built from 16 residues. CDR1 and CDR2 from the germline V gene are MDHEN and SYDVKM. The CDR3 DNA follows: TGTGCCAGCAGTCCCGGGGGGCAGGGTTTCGAATACGAGCAGTACTTC. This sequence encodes CASSPGGQGFEYEQYF. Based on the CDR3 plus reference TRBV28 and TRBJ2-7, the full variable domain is DVKVTQSSRYLVKRTGEKVFLECVQDMDHENMFWYRQDPGLGLRLIYFSYDVKMKEKGDIPEGYSVSREKKERFSLILESASTNQTSMYLCASSPGGQGFEYEQYFGPGTRLTVT.

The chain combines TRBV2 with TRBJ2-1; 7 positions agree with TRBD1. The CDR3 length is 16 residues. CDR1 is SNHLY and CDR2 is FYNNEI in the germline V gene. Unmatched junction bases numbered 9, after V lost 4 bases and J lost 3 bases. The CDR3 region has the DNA TGTGCCAGCAGTGTTAAGATGGGGACAGACTACAATGAGCAGTTCTTC. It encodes CASSVKMGTDYNEQFF. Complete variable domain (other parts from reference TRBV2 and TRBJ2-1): EPEVTQTPSHQVTQMGQEVILRCVPISNHLYFYWYRQILGQKVEFLVSFYNNEISEKSEIFDDQFSVERPDGSNFTLKIRSTKLEDSAMYFCASSVKMGTDYNEQFFGPGTRLTVL.

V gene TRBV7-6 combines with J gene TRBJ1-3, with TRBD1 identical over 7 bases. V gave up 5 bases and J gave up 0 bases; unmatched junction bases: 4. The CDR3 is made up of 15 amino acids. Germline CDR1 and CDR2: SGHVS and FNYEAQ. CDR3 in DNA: TGTGCCAGCAGCCTCGGGACAGTCTCTGGAAACACCATATATTTT. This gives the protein CASSLGTVSGNTIYF.